Included here is one T cell receptor (beta chain) sequence, with context. This sample is drawn from a study of cytomegalovirus exposure and HLA in healthy donors. It was with 60 Vbeta and 13 Jbeta primers that the PCR ran. Profiled with immunoSEQ multiplex PCR; TCRdb holds only in-frame clones, not every one. Among about 130,000 clones listed, around 79% were seen once. Germline V gene lookup returns CDR1 LNHDA and CDR2 SQIVND (reference sequence). There are 16 residues in the CDR3. Losses at the gene ends were 5 bases for V and 0 bases for J; bases not matched to a gene: 10. The sequence derives from a middle-aged woman in good health and CMV-seronegative. Input material: PBMCs. J is TRBJ2-7 and V is TRBV19, with 7 bases that match TRBD1. CDR3 bases: TGTGCCAGTAGTGCTGCTATCGGGACAGCCTCCTACGAGCAGTACTTC. Translating it yields CASSAAIGTASYEQYF.